This T cell receptor beta chain was retrieved from a study of post-analysis software for immune sequencing data. At the level of the study: Multiple sclerosis in the patients followed relapsing-remitting, secondary progressive and progressive-relapsing courses.

Study-wide results and limits: When compared against controls, multiple sclerosis patients showed significantly lower normalized Chao1 diversity. About five TRBV segments, including TRBV5-6, TRBV5-1 and TRBV20-1, were more frequent in patients than controls. F-measure co-clustering was strong for batch-matched samples.

Prepared libraries of TCR beta cDNA carried unique molecular identifiers. Between about 0.85 and 11 million T cells gave rise to some 520,000 cDNA molecules. TCRdb ran MiXCR on the PCR reads and lists one entry per CDR3 protein. The sample has hundreds of thousands of distinct CDR3 sequences, about 27% seen once. The CDR3 is made up of 19 amino acids. Germline CDR1 SGHTA, CDR2 FQGNSA. Notes on this clonotype: The antigen remains unidentified. Germline and junction disagree at one end, which may indicate a read error.

This sequence joins TRBV7-2 and TRBJ2-6, with 11 bases fitting TRBD1. Sequences were obtained from blood. The clonotype comes from a girl between 10 and 17 years old with multiple sclerosis. The CDR3 DNA sequence: TGTGCCAGCAGTCAACCGACCGGGACAGGGGGTCCCATGGCCAACGCCCTGACTTTC. Translation: CASSQPTGTGGPMANALTF.